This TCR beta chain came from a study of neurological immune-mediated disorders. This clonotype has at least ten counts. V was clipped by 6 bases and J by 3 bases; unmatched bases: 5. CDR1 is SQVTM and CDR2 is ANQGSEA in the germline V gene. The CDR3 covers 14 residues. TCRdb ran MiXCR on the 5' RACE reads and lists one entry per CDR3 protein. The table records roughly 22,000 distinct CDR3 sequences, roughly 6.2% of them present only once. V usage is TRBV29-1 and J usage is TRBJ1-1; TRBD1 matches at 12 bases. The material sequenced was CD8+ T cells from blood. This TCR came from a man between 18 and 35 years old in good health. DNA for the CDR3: TGCAGCGTGACCGGGACAGGGGGCTACACTGAAGCTTTCTTT. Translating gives CSVTGTGGYTEAFF. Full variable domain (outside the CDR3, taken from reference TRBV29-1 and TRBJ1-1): SAVISQKPSRDICQRGTSLTIQCQVDSQVTMMFWYRQQPGQSLTLIATANQGSEATYESGFVIDKFPISRPNLTFSTLTVSNMSPEDSSIYLCSVTGTGGYTEAFFGQGTRLTVV.